This record concerns one TCR beta chain sequence. This CDR3 region has 16 residues. Trimming left V 4 bases short and J 4 bases short, with 17 bases between. CDR1 and CDR2 (germline): LGHNA, YSLEER. This sample stems from a study of blood T cell repertoires in COVID-19. Assay: immunoSEQ multiplex PCR; the TCRdb copy retains only in-frame clones and omits some. The table shows about 15,000 clones, with roughly 91% occurring only once. The sequence was obtained from a woman between 70 and 85 years old in a cohort sampled during active or convalescent COVID-19. The specimen sequenced was peripheral blood. This chain uses TRBV4-3 with TRBJ1-3; D gene ambiguous. CDR3 coding DNA: TGCGCCAGCAGCCCGGCAGCGACCCATCTCGGAAACACCATATATTTT. This gives the protein CASSPAATHLGNTIYF.